This paragraph covers one T cell receptor (beta chain) sequence. Its specificity is not known. Purities over 95% were achieved in all sorted populations. The V gene lost 2 bases and the J gene lost 5 bases, with 6 bases spanning the gap. The CDR3 length is 13 residues. Germline CDR1 and CDR2: SGHTA and FQGNSA. Sequenced material consisted of expressed TCRB transcripts (all of the isolated RNA was reverse transcribed). For naive, central memory and regulatory T cell samples, reads averaged around 3.8 million. Some clones are missing from TCRdb's copy, which holds only in-frame ones; the method was immunoSEQ multiplex PCR. Of nearly 350,000 clones listed, 9.3% were seen once; the top ten hold 1%. This sample stems from a study of beta chain features in type 1 diabetes. Study-level results: Since sequencing was performed on cDNA, cells with high TCR expression could be over-represented. Patients' naive, central memory and Treg TCRB repertoires seemed closer to one another than those of healthy donors. Moderate but significant shortening of TCRB CDR3s was recorded in all four CD4+ subsets from Type 1 diabetes patients.

The chain is built from TRBV7-2 and TRBJ2-2; D gene ambiguous. The sequenced sample consisted of central memory CD4+ T cells from blood. The source of this sequence is a man aged 25-45 years with type 1 diabetes. The CDR3, as DNA: TGTGCCAGCAGCTTACTGGAAACCGGGGAGCTGTTTTTT. Residues: CASSLLETGELFF.